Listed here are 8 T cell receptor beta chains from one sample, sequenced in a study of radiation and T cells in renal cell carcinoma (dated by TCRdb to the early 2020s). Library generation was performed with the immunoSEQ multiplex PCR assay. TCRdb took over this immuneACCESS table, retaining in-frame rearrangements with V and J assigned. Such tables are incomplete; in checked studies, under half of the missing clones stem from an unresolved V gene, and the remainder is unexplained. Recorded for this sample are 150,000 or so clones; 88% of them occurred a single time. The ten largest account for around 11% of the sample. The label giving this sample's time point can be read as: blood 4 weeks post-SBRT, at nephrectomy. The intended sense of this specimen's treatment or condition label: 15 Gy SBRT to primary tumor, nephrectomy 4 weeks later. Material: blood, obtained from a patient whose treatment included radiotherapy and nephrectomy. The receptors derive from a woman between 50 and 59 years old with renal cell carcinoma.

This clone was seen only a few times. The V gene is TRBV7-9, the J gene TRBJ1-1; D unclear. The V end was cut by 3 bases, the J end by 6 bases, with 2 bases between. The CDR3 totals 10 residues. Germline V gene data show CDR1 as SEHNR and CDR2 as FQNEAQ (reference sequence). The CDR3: CASSFPEAFF. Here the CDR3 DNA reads TGTGCCAGCAGCTTCCCTGAAGCTTTCTTT.

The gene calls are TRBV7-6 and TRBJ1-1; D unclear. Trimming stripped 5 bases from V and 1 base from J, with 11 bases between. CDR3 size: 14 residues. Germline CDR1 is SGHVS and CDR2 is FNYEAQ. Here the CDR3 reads CASSRMNTNTEAFF. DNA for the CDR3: TGTGCCAGCAGCCGAATGAACACGAACACTGAAGCTTTCTTT.

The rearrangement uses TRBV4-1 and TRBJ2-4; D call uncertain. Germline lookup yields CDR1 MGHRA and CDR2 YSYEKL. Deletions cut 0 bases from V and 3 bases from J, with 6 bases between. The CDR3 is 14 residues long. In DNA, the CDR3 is TGCGCCAGCAGCCAAGAGAGCAACAAAAACATTCAGTACTTC. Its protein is CASSQESNKNIQYF.

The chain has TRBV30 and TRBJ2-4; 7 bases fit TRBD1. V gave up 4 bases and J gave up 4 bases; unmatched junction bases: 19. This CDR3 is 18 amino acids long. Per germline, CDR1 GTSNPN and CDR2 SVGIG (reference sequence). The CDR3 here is CAWTLVEGGGGRKNIQYF. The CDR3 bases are TGTGCCTGGACATTAGTGGAAGGGGGCGGAGGTAGGAAAAACATTCAGTACTTC. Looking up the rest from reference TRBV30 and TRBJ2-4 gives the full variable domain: SQTIHQWPATLVQPVGSPLSLECTVEGTSNPNLYWYRQAAGRGLQLLFYSVGIGQISSEVPQNLSASRPQDRQFILSSKKLLLSDSGFYLCAWTLVEGGGGRKNIQYFGAGTRLSVL.

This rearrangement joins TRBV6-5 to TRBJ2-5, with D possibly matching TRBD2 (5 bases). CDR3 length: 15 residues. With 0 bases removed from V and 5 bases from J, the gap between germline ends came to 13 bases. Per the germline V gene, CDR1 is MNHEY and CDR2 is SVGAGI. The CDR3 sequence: CASSYSGIGWETQYF. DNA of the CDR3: TGTGCCAGCAGTTACTCCGGGATCGGATGGGAGACCCAGTACTTC.

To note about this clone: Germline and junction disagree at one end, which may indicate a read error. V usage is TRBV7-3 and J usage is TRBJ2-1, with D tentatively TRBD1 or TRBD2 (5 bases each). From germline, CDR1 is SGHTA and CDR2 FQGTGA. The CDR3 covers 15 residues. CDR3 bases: TGTGCCAGTAGCTGGGTTGGGGGTTCCTACAATGAGCAGTTCTTC. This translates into CASSWVGGSYNEQFF.

DNA for the CDR3: TGTGCCAGCTCGGACTACTACACCGGGGAGCTGTTTTTT. Protein sequence: CASSDYYTGELFF. V gene TRBV6-4 combines with J gene TRBJ2-2, with D possibly matching TRBD2 (6 bases). Germline CDR1 is MRHNA and CDR2 is SNTAGT. The CDR3 is 13 amino acids. V was trimmed by 8 bases and J by 3 bases, leaving 10 bases between them.

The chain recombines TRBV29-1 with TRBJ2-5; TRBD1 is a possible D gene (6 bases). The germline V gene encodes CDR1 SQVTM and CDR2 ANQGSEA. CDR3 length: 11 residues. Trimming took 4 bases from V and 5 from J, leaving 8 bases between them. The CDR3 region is CSVGGRETQYF. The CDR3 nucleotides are TGCAGCGTTGGGGGGCGGGAGACCCAGTACTTC.